The text below deals with one TCR beta chain. The antigen is unknown. This CDR3 has 15 amino acids. Germline loops: CDR1 SGHAT, CDR2 FQDESV (reference sequence). Deletions cut 3 bases from V and 5 bases from J, with 13 bases between. Since all of the isolated RNA was reverse transcribed, expressed TCRB transcripts were what got sequenced. Only in-frame clones appear in the TCRdb table, and some are missing; sequencing was by immunoSEQ multiplex PCR. This table holds around 100,000 clones, 28% found once. The data stem from a study of beta chain features in type 1 diabetes. The study, taken as a whole, reports: There was a moderate but significant shortening of TCRB CDR3s in all four CD4+ subsets of Type 1 diabetes patients. The study found that naive, central memory and Treg TCRB repertoires appeared more similar in patients than in healthy donors.

The sequence was collected from a woman between 18 and 30 years old with type 1 diabetes. V usage is TRBV11-1 and J usage is TRBJ2-2; the D gene is possibly TRBD1 (6 bases). Sequenced material: central memory CD4+ T cells from blood. DNA for the CDR3: TGTGCCAGCAGCTTTGGGGGCGCGAGGACCGGGGAGCTGTTTTTT. The encoded protein is CASSFGGARTGELFF.